Included here is one T cell receptor beta chain sequence, with context. The data are from a study of shared clonotypes between healthy human individuals. The V and J ends lost 2 bases and 5 bases, in that order; junction bases with no gene match: 3. The length of the CDR3 is 14 residues. Germline V gives CDR1 SGHTA, CDR2 FQGNSA. Repertoires were generated with immunoSEQ multiplex PCR, while TCRdb's copy carries only in-frame clones and drops some. This sample has some 790,000 clones, with 72% found just once. This clonotype was sampled from a woman aged 25 to 45 in good health. Sequencing was done on a sample of memory CD4+ T cells sorted from blood. The sample's subset: CD45RA-negative fraction. The chain links TRBV7-2 to TRBJ2-7, with 10 bases aligning to TRBD2. The DNA of the CDR3 is TGTGCCAGCAGCTTACTAGCGGGAGCCCACGAGCAGTACTTC. This encodes CASSLLAGAHEQYF.